This T cell receptor (beta chain) derives from a study of cytomegalovirus exposure and HLA in healthy donors. The CDR3 has 15 residues. Germline V gene data show CDR1 as LNHDA and CDR2 as SQIVND (reference sequence). With 4 bases removed from V and 1 base from J, the gap between germline ends came to 11 bases. PCR was performed using 60 Vbeta and 13 Jbeta primers. Repertoires were generated with immunoSEQ multiplex PCR, while TCRdb's copy carries only in-frame clones and drops some. The sample holds 120,000 to 150,000 clones, roughly 76% seen once. The study's findings and limits: It was in a later analysis that TCR association rates were seen to vary by HLA locus, highest for DRB1 and lowest for HLA-C. 15,000 to 20,000 TCR beta sequences were associated with HLA alleles at 0.05 false discovery rate in a later analysis. There were some V segments, including TRBV6-2 and TRBV6-3, excluded as indistinguishable.

To note about this clone: The antigen remains unidentified.

The V call is TRBV19, the J call TRBJ1-5; D is ambiguous. The sequencing sample was made of PBMCs. This receptor was taken from a woman aged 25 to 39 in good health and CMV-seronegative. The CDR3 sequence: CASSTTGRSNQPQHF. CDR3 coding DNA: TGTGCCAGTAGTACCACTGGTCGCAGCAATCAGCCCCAGCATTTT.